The clone carrying this TCR beta chain was seen a few times. What it binds is not known. This CDR3 is 15 amino acids long. CDR1 and CDR2 from the germline V gene are SGHRS and YFSETQ. V trimming: 4 bases; J trimming: 7 bases; junction bases outside the gene matches: 14. Using unique molecular identifiers, the investigators prepared the TCRbeta library. TCRdb fed the PCR reads into MiXCR, producing one record per CDR3 protein. The data show 350,000 to 500,000 distinct CDR3 sequences, with around two fifths seen just once and about 30% held by the top ten. The sample originates from a study of T-cell reconstitution after alpha-beta-depleted transplantation in children. Study-wide findings and caveats: It was reported that alpha-beta T cells came from several hundred expanded graft clones (about two months after transplant). Newly produced T cells mostly accounted for T-cell counts and diversity one year post-transplant. After transplant, high TCRbeta diversity at day 60 in some patients arose from surviving recipient T cells and thymic progenitors.

The specimen was PBMCs, collected before TCRalphabeta/CD19-depleted stem cell transplant. The V and J genes are TRBV5-1 and TRBJ2-7; 7 bases map to TRBD2. The TCR was taken from a girl between 2 and 10 years old with aplastic anemia, due to receive a stem cell transplant. CDR3 region: CASSPSLAEGWEQYF. CDR3 nucleotides: TGCGCCAGCAGCCCCTCCCTAGCGGAAGGGTGGGAGCAGTACTTC.